Following are 32 T cell receptor beta chains from one sample sequenced in a study of a mutant IDH1 vaccine in newly diagnosed glioma. This table comes from immunoSEQ multiplex PCR, and its TCRdb copy is limited to in-frame clones, with some not included. The table lists roughly 74,000 clones, approximately 85% of them singletons. Described time point: week 23, last vaccination. In the vaccine, a single dose held 300 ug of the mutant IDH1 20-mer peptide, along with topical imiquimod. These receptors' targets are unknown. This specimen was PBMCs, taken from a glioma patient whose treatment included an IDH1 peptide vaccine. Receptors were obtained from a man younger than 45 with glioma. Some clones in this sample may be carry-over from other donors' samples.

The chain combines TRBV28 with TRBJ2-1; 11 bases fit TRBD2. V lost 7 bases to trimming and J lost 4 bases; unmatched junction nucleotides: 6. The CDR3 is 15 residues long. Germline loops: CDR1 MDHEN, CDR2 SYDVKM. Here the CDR3 reads CASTIGTSGYNEQFF. The CDR3 DNA sequence: TGTGCCAGCACTATAGGGACTAGCGGATACAATGAGCAGTTCTTC.

The V and J genes are TRBV18 and TRBJ1-3, with 7 bases fitting TRBD1. The germline V gene encodes CDR1 KGHSH and CDR2 LQKENI. The CDR3 spans 16 residues. The V gene end was trimmed by 2 bases and the J gene end by 2 bases; junction bases not matched to a gene: 6. The CDR3, as DNA: TGTGCCAGCTCACCATTCGGGACAGACACTGGAAACACCATATATTTT. As protein: CASSPFGTDTGNTIYF.

Turning to this clone: This specimen includes other DNA sequences encoding the same CDR3. This chain uses TRBV18 with TRBJ1-2; 10 bases fit TRBD1. The V gene end was trimmed by 3 bases and the J gene end by 2 bases; junction bases not matched to a gene: 3. This CDR3 contains 15 residues. CDR1 and CDR2 from the germline V gene are KGHSH and LQKENI. The CDR3 sequence is CASSPGTGENYGYTF. CDR3 nucleotides: TGTGCCAGCTCACCCGGGACAGGGGAAAACTATGGCTACACCTTC.

V is TRBV7-9 and J is TRBJ2-1, with 13 bases that match TRBD2. Germline-derived CDR1 and CDR2 are SEHNR and FQNEAQ (reference sequence). This CDR3 has 15 amino acids. The trim removed 1 base at V and 10 bases at J, leaving 4 bases unmatched. The CDR3 reads CASSLDRTSGGEQFF. The DNA of the CDR3 is TGTGCCAGCAGCTTAGATAGGACTAGCGGGGGAGAGCAGTTCTTC.

This clone was picked up one time. V gene TRBV28 combines with J gene TRBJ1-2; possibly TRBD1 for D (5 bases). Trimming cost V 6 bases and J 2 bases, with 13 bases left between them. The CDR3 extends over 14 amino acids. The germline V gene has CDR1 MDHEN and CDR2 SYDVKM. The CDR3 reads CASSPGGGNYGYTF. CDR3 nucleotides: TGTGCCAGCAGCCCCGGCGGGGGGAACTATGGCTACACCTTC.

A remark on this clone: One junction end disagrees with the germline gene, perhaps due to a read error. This specimen includes other DNA sequences encoding the same CDR3. This chain uses TRBV7-6 with TRBJ2-5; 8 nucleotides line up with TRBD1. Germline CDR1 reads SGHVS; CDR2 reads FNYEAQ. CDR3 length equals 14 residues. CDR3 residues: CASSRGQGQETQYF. In nucleotides, the CDR3 is TGCGCCAGCAGCCGAGGACAGGGCCAAGAGACCCAGTACTTC.

V and J are TRBV5-1 and TRBJ1-4; D ambiguous. Germline V gives CDR1 SGHRS, CDR2 YFSETQ. V lost 0 bases and J lost 5, with 11 bases in between. This CDR3 region has 15 residues. The CDR3 DNA is TGCGCCAGCAGCTTGGCTGGGGAGGGAAATGAAAAACTGTTTTTT. Encoded protein: CASSLAGEGNEKLFF.

In its sample, this clone was seen once. The chain employs TRBV7-9 and TRBJ1-2; TRBD1 is a possible D gene (5 bases). Germline lookup yields CDR1 SEHNR and CDR2 FQNEAQ (reference sequence). V was trimmed by 2 bases and J by 8 bases, leaving 12 bases between them. The length of the CDR3 is 13 residues. For the CDR3, the DNA is TGTGCCAGCAGCTTATTCGGGAGGGACGGCTACACCTTC. Amino acids: CASSLFGRDGYTF.

This clone has just a few counts. The chain's CDR3 is CASSLQRFEAFF. In nucleotides, the CDR3 is TGTGCCAGCAGCTTACAGCGCTTTGAAGCTTTCTTT. This chain links TRBV7-9 with TRBJ1-1; unclear D gene. Germline V gene lookup returns CDR1 SEHNR and CDR2 FQNEAQ (reference sequence). V shed 2 bases and J shed 7 bases, with 8 bases lying between them. This CDR3 comprises 12 residues.

The chain carries TRBV2 and TRBJ2-1, with TRBD1 matching 8 bases. With 7 bases clipped from V and 3 bases from J, the junction kept 14 bases outside the gene matches. CDR1 SNHLY and CDR2 FYNNEI come from the germline V gene. The length of the CDR3 is 17 residues. The chain's CDR3 is CASTDDGPGQVYNEQFF. The CDR3 DNA reads as TGTGCCAGCACTGACGACGGACCGGGACAGGTCTACAATGAGCAGTTCTTC.

The V and J genes are TRBV6-4 and TRBJ1-6; 9 bases align to TRBD1. V shed 0 bases and J 7 bases; nucleotides not matched to a gene: 1. The CDR3 spans 15 residues. CDR1 and CDR2 (germline): MRHNA, SNTAGT. The CDR3 protein is CASSDSTGGNSPLHF. The CDR3 DNA sequence: TGTGCCAGCAGTGACTCGACAGGGGGAAATTCACCCCTCCACTTT.

A few counts support this clone. The chain couples TRBV7-9 to TRBJ2-1; a possible D gene is TRBD2 (6 bases). Germline V CDR1 and CDR2: SEHNR, FQNEAQ (reference sequence). The ends were cut back, 5 bases at V and 12 bases at J, with 20 bases in the middle. This CDR3 spans 14 amino acids. This CDR3 reads CASSPRDSSRWQFF. DNA for the CDR3: TGTGCCAGCAGCCCCCGGGACTCGAGTAGATGGCAGTTCTTC.

The chain couples TRBV30 to TRBJ1-2; a possible D gene is TRBD1 (5 bases). CDR1 is GTSNPN and CDR2 is SVGIG in the germline V gene (reference sequence). V was trimmed by 3 bases and J by 4 bases, leaving 9 bases between them. The CDR3 is made up of 12 amino acids. In DNA form, the CDR3 reads TGTGCCTGGAGGCGACAGTCCTATGGCTACACCTTC. Its translation: CAWRRQSYGYTF.

This rearrangement joins TRBV19 to TRBJ1-1; 10 bases align to TRBD1. The CDR3 has 17 residues. Per germline, CDR1 LNHDA and CDR2 SQIVND (reference sequence). The J segment lost 3 bases and the V segment lost 5 bases, leaving 12 bases of the junction unmatched. CDR3 DNA sequence: TGTGCCAGTAGTCAAGCCTATGGGACAGGGGACCACACTGAAGCTTTCTTT. It encodes CASSQAYGTGDHTEAFF.

V gene TRBV27 combines with J gene TRBJ2-1, with TRBD2 matching 9 bases. Looked up from germline, CDR1 is MNHEY and CDR2 is SMNVEV (reference sequence). The CDR3 totals 16 residues. With V trimmed by 8 bases and J by 2 bases, 10 bases remained unmatched. CDR3 DNA sequence: TGTGCCAGCTCAATTATAGCGGGAGTTCCCTACAATGAGCAGTTCTTC. This codes for CASSIIAGVPYNEQFF.

The chain links TRBV15 to TRBJ2-1, with D perhaps matching TRBD1 (5 bases). This CDR3 spans 15 amino acids. V was pared by 0 bases and J by 1 base, with 7 bases between. Germline values: CDR1 LNHNV, CDR2 YYDKDF (reference sequence). The CDR3 bases are TGTGCCACCAGCAGAGATCAGGGTTCCTACAATGAGCAGTTCTTC. As protein: CATSRDQGSYNEQFF.

A single count supports this clone. The chain links TRBV30 to TRBJ2-1, with 8 nucleotides matching TRBD2. The V gene's germline CDR1 is GTSNPN and CDR2 SVGIG (reference sequence). The CDR3 is 16 amino acids. Trimming at V came to 2 bases and at J to 5 bases, leaving 11 bases not matched to a gene. CDR3 in DNA: TGTGCCTGGAGTCAGCCGGGACTAGACGGGGACAATGAGCAGTTCTTC. The encoded protein is CAWSQPGLDGDNEQFF.

This clone was seen a few times. The chain couples TRBV18 to TRBJ1-1, with 8 bases lining up with TRBD1. Germline CDR1 is KGHSH and CDR2 is LQKENI. The CDR3 has 13 amino acids. Unmatched junction bases numbered 5, after V lost 6 bases and J lost 5 bases. The chain's CDR3 is CASSPGTGTEAFF. The CDR3 DNA is TGTGCCAGCTCGCCGGGGACAGGAACTGAAGCTTTCTTT. Based on the CDR3 plus reference TRBV18 and TRBJ1-1, the full variable domain is NAGVMQNPRHLVRRRGQEARLRCSPMKGHSHVYWYRQLPEEGLKFMVYLQKENIIDESGMPKERFSAEFPKEGPSILRIQQVVRGDSAAYFCASSPGTGTEAFFGQGTRLTVV.

The chain employs TRBV4-2 and TRBJ2-2, with 14 bases identical to TRBD2. The ends lost 3 bases at V and 7 bases at J; junction bases unmatched: 7. From germline, CDR1 is LGHNA and CDR2 YNFKEQ. The CDR3 consists of 17 residues. Written as DNA, the CDR3 is TGTGCCAGCAGCCAGAGGACTAGCGGGGGGTCAGGCGGGGAGCTGTTTTTT. Its protein is CASSQRTSGGSGGELFF.

A single count supports this clone. The rearrangement joins TRBV7-8 to TRBJ2-3, with 9 nucleotides matching TRBD1. Germline CDR1 and CDR2: SGHVS and FQNEAQ. The CDR3 is 15 amino acids. J lost 8 bases, V lost 5 bases, and 11 bases had no gene match. The CDR3 DNA sequence: TGTGCCAGCAGCCCGGGGACAGGGTCACGGGGTACGCAGTATTTT. Encoded protein: CASSPGTGSRGTQYF.

The rearrangement links TRBV21-1 to TRBJ2-1; the table's D call, TRBD2, has no DNA check behind it. TRBV21-1 is an annotated pseudogene. CDR3 length: 17 amino acids. The CDR3 DNA sequence: TGTGCCAGCAGCAAATCGGACTTCCCGACATCCTACAATGAGCAGTTCTTC. Protein: CASSKSDFPTSYNEQFF.

The chain employs TRBV11-1 and TRBJ2-5; possible D gene TRBD2, 5 bases. The germline V and J ends were trimmed by 11 bases and 2 bases, with 15 bases remaining between them. Germline V lookup: CDR1 SGHAT, CDR2 FQDESV (reference sequence). The CDR3 contains 13 residues. The DNA for the CDR3 is TGTGCCTCCCTGGCGGGCACGCAAGAGACCCAGTACTTC. Translating it yields CASLAGTQETQYF. Variable domain in full (rest from reference TRBV11-1 and TRBJ2-5): EAEVAQSPRYKITEKSQAVAFWCDPISGHATLYWYRQILGQGPELLVQFQDESVVDDSQLPKDRFSAERLKGVDSTLKIQPAELGDSAMYLCASLAGTQETQYFGPGTRLLVL.

The rearrangement links TRBV28 to TRBJ2-1, with TRBD2 identical over 11 bases. The junction had 5 bases not matched to a gene; V was cut back by 3 bases and J by 4 bases. Germline lookup yields CDR1 MDHEN and CDR2 SYDVKM. There are 16 residues in the CDR3. CDR3 bases: TGTGCCAGCAGTTTTCGGGGGACTAGCGGATACAATGAGCAGTTCTTC. Residues: CASSFRGTSGYNEQFF.

This clone was observed a handful of times. The chain carries TRBV28 and TRBJ1-5; maybe TRBD1 (5 bases). Trimming cost V 2 bases and J 9 bases, with 20 bases left between them. The CDR3 loop spans 16 amino acids. Per germline, CDR1 MDHEN and CDR2 SYDVKM. CDR3 nucleotide sequence: TGTGCCAGCAGTTTAGGGGGAGGAGGAGGCCTGGGGCCCCAGCATTTT. This translates into CASSLGGGGGLGPQHF.

The chain recombines TRBV9 with TRBJ2-7, with D possibly TRBD1 on 5 matching bases. This CDR3 has 14 amino acids. V lost 4 bases and J 2 bases, leaving 13 bases between the germline ends. Looked up from germline, CDR1 is SGDLS and CDR2 is YYNGEE. The CDR3 DNA is TGTGCCAGCAGCCCGACCAGGGAACCCTACGAGCAGTACTTC. It yields the protein CASSPTREPYEQYF. Supplemented by reference TRBV9 and TRBJ2-7, the full variable domain reads DSGVTQTPKHLITATGQRVTLRCSPRSGDLSVYWYQQSLDQGLQFLIQYYNGEERAKGNILERFSAQQFPDLHSELNLSSLELGDSALYFCASSPTREPYEQYFGPGTRLTVT.

This clone appeared a few times. The V and J genes are TRBV6-6 and TRBJ1-1; D not certain. CDR3 length: 12 amino acids. The V gene's germline CDR1 is MNHNY and CDR2 SVGAGI (reference sequence). V was cut by 5 bases and J by 4 bases, with 8 bases left in between. The CDR3 DNA reads TGTGCCAGCAGTCCCGAATTCACTGAAGCTTTCTTT. This sequence encodes CASSPEFTEAFF.

The count of this clone is one. This chain joins TRBV23-1 and TRBJ1-5; maybe TRBD1 (6 bases). TRBV23-1 is flagged as an ORF with uncertain function. Trimming took 2 bases from V and 0 from J, leaving 14 bases between them. The length of the CDR3 is 17 residues. In DNA form, the CDR3 reads TGCGCCAGCAGTCAAGCCCGGACAGAGGGTAGCAATCAGCCCCAGCATTTT. It specifies CASSQARTEGSNQPQHF.

The CDR3, as DNA: TGTGCCAGCAGTTTCCCCTTTTCTATTTCCTACGAGCAGTACTTC. Protein product: CASSFPFSISYEQYF. The J gene is TRBJ2-7, the V gene TRBV28; D is unclear. The CDR3 sequence is 15 residues long. The germline V gene encodes CDR1 MDHEN and CDR2 SYDVKM. V lost 3 bases, J lost 1 base, and 13 bases lay in between.

The chain joins TRBV7-8 to TRBJ2-7; weak D call: TRBD1 (6 bases). This CDR3 spans 14 amino acids. Germline loops: CDR1 SGHVS, CDR2 FQNEAQ. V gave up 5 bases and J gave up 5 bases, with 16 bases separating them. The CDR3 here is CASSLNRASHEQYF. As DNA, the CDR3 is TGTGCCAGCAGCCTCAACAGGGCATCCCACGAGCAGTACTTC.

This chain connects TRBV29-1 to TRBJ2-1; either TRBD1 or TRBD2 may fit D (5 bases each). CDR3 length equals 13 residues. Per the germline V gene, CDR1 is SQVTM and CDR2 is ANQGSEA. V lost 6 bases and J 1 base, leaving 10 bases between the germline ends. The CDR3 nucleotides are TGCAGCGTGGGGGACCGATCCTACAATGAGCAGTTCTTC. It is translated as CSVGDRSYNEQFF.

The genes are TRBV7-9 and TRBJ2-5; 14 bases align to TRBD2. The CDR3 covers 16 residues. V was clipped by 5 bases and J by 3 bases; unmatched bases: 5. Germline loops: CDR1 SEHNR, CDR2 FQNEAQ (reference sequence). The CDR3 is CASSVGLAGGEETQYF. The CDR3 DNA reads as TGTGCCAGCAGCGTAGGACTAGCGGGGGGCGAAGAGACCCAGTACTTC.

The rearrangement joins TRBV5-1 to TRBJ1-2; 9 bases fit TRBD1. The CDR3 has 15 residues. J gave up 5 bases and V 7 bases, and 12 bases lay outside the gene matches. Looked up from germline, CDR1 is SGHRS and CDR2 is YFSETQ. CDR3 bases: TGCGCCAGCTCCCCCCCCGGGACAGGGTCGTATGGCTACACCTTC. This gives the protein CASSPPGTGSYGYTF.